What follows are 10 T cell receptor beta chains derived from one specimen sequenced in a study of CD8 T cells in ankylosing spondylitis. TCRdb fed the 5' RACE reads into MiXCR, producing one record per CDR3 protein. The repertoire holds just over 300,000 distinct CDR3 sequences, with around 21% as singletons. The material sequenced was blood, either unsorted or a sorted T cell fraction (not recorded which). The receptor set was obtained from a female donor with ankylosing spondylitis or in good health (not recorded which).

Details on this clonotype: A read error may produce the germline difference seen at one junction end. CDR3 region: CASGFEGLAGVEQYF. CDR3 nucleotides: TGTGCCAGCGGTTTTGAGGGACTAGCGGGAGTCGAACAGTACTTC. The rearrangement uses TRBV12-3 or TRBV12-4 and TRBJ2-4; 14 bases fit TRBD2. The CDR3 has 15 residues.

The chain recombines TRBV7-9 with TRBJ1-1; 8 bases align to TRBD1. V lost 3 bases to trimming and J lost 4 bases; unmatched junction nucleotides: 4. The length of the CDR3 is 14 residues. The germline CDR1 and CDR2 sequences are SEHNR and FQNEAQ (reference sequence). The CDR3 spells CASSFFTGGTEAFF. The DNA of the CDR3 is TGTGCCAGCAGCTTTTTTACAGGGGGCACTGAAGCTTTCTTT.

This sequence joins TRBV30 and TRBJ2-7; no clear D. Germline loops: CDR1 GTSNPN, CDR2 SVGIG (reference sequence). CDR3 length: 13 amino acids. V lost 0 bases and J 3 bases, leaving 9 bases between the germline ends. CDR3: CAWSVSVYYEQYF. The CDR3 region has the DNA TGTGCCTGGAGTGTTTCCGTTTACTACGAGCAGTACTTC.

The chain has TRBV10-3 and TRBJ1-4, with unresolved D. Per the germline V gene, CDR1 is ENHRY and CDR2 is SYGVKD. V was pared by 3 bases and J by 7 bases, with 3 bases between. The CDR3 totals 11 residues. DNA of the CDR3: TGTGCCATCAGTGACAGTGAAAAACTGTTTTTT. It specifies CAISDSEKLFF.

There are a few counts of this clonotype. This chain connects TRBV2 to TRBJ2-1; TRBD2 matches at 7 bases. Per germline, CDR1 SNHLY and CDR2 FYNNEI. The V gene end was trimmed by 4 bases and the J gene end by 4 bases; junction bases not matched to a gene: 7. The CDR3 is 15 residues long. CDR3 sequence: CASSGGSSGYNEQFF. For the CDR3, the DNA is TGTGCCAGCAGTGGAGGGTCTAGCGGATACAATGAGCAGTTCTTC.

The V and J genes are TRBV5-1 and TRBJ2-1, with TRBD2 as a possible D gene (6 bases). Germline V gene sequence: CDR1 SGHRS, CDR2 YFSETQ. V lost 0 bases to trimming and J lost 6 bases, with 13 bases between them. The CDR3 contains 15 residues. The CDR3, as DNA: TGCGCCAGCAGCTTGGCTGGACTACCCTCCAATGAGCAGTTCTTC. Its translation is CASSLAGLPSNEQFF.

The gene calls are TRBV7-2 and TRBJ1-2; D unresolved. Germline V gives CDR1 SGHTA, CDR2 FQGNSA. The CDR3 is made up of 14 amino acids. Trimming shortened V by 5 bases and J by 2 bases, and 12 bases separated the two germline ends. CDR3 region: CASSPLAVNYGYTF. Written as DNA, the CDR3 is TGTGCCAGCAGCCCTTTGGCAGTCAACTATGGCTACACCTTC. Together with reference TRBV7-2 and TRBJ1-2, the CDR3 gives the full variable domain: GAGVSQSPSNKVTEKGKDVELRCDPISGHTALYWYRQSLGQGLEFLIYFQGNSAPDKSGLPSDRFSAERTGGSVSTLTIQRTQQEDSAVYLCASSPLAVNYGYTFGSGTRLTVV.

The rearrangement joins TRBV4-2 to TRBJ2-2; D might be TRBD1 (6 bases). The CDR3 loop spans 18 amino acids. Germline V lookup: CDR1 LGHNA, CDR2 YNFKEQ. Between the trimmed V and J ends, which lost 0 bases and 2 bases, there was a span of 16 bases. This CDR3 reads CASSQDRGPLENTGELFF. CDR3 nucleotides: TGTGCCAGCAGCCAAGACAGGGGTCCTTTGGAAAACACCGGGGAGCTGTTTTTT.

J is TRBJ2-7 and V is TRBV5-1, with a tentative D call TRBD1 (5 bases). V was pared by 4 bases and J by 3 bases, with 8 bases between. CDR1 is SGHRS and CDR2 is YFSETQ in the germline V gene. The CDR3 runs 12 residues. The CDR3: CASSTGHYEQYF. The DNA for the CDR3 is TGCGCCAGCAGCACCGGACACTACGAGCAGTACTTC.

This chain links TRBV10-3 with TRBJ1-5; D remains unclear. Germline CDR1 is ENHRY and CDR2 is SYGVKD. The CDR3 loop spans 14 amino acids. The ends were cut back, 2 bases at V and 0 bases at J, with 5 bases in the middle. CDR3 residues: CAISEGGSNQPQHF. The DNA of the CDR3 is TGTGCCATCAGTGAGGGCGGTAGCAATCAGCCCCAGCATTTT.